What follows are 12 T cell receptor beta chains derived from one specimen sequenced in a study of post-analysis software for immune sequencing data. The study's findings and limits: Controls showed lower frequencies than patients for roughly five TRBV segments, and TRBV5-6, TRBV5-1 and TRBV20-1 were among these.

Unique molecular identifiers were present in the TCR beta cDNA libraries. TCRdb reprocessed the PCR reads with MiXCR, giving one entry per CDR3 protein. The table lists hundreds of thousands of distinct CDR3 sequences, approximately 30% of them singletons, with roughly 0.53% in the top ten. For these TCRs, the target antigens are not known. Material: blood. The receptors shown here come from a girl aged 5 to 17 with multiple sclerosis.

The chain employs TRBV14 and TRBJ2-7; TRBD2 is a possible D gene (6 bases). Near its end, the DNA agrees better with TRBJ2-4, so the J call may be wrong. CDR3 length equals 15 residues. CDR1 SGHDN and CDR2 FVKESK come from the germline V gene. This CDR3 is CASSQGTSGVGIQYF. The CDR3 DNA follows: TGTGCCAGCAGCCAAGGGACCTCGGGGGTTGGCATTCAGTACTTC.

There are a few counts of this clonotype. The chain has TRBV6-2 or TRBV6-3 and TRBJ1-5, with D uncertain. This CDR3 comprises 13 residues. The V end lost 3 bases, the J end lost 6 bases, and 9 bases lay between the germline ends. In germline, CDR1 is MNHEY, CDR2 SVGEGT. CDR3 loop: CASSYPAGQPQHF. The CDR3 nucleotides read TGTGCCAGCAGTTATCCGGCGGGTCAGCCCCAGCATTTT.

In DNA form, the CDR3 reads TGTGCCAGCAGTGAGTCAGGCGAGCAGTACTTC. This sequence encodes CASSESGEQYF. The genes are TRBV2 and TRBJ2-5; D unclear. The end of the DNA fits TRBJ2-7 better, so the J call may be wrong. The CDR3 runs 11 residues. Germline V gene data show CDR1 as SNHLY and CDR2 as FYNNEI.

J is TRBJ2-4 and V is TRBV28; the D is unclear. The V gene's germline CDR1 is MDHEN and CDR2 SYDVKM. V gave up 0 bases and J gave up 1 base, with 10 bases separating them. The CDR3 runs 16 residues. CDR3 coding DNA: TGTGCCAGCAGTTTATGGGACGCCCGGGCCAAAAACATTCAGTACTTC. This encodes CASSLWDARAKNIQYF. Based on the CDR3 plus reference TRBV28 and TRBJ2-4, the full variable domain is DVKVTQSSRYLVKRTGEKVFLECVQDMDHENMFWYRQDPGLGLRLIYFSYDVKMKEKGDIPEGYSVSREKKERFSLILESASTNQTSMYLCASSLWDARAKNIQYFGAGTRLSVL.

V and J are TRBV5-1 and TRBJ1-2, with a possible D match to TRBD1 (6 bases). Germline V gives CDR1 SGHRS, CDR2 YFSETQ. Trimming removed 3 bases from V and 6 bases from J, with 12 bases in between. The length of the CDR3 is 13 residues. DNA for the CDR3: TGCGCCAGCAGCTATGAAAACAGGGATGGCTACACCTTC. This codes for CASSYENRDGYTF.

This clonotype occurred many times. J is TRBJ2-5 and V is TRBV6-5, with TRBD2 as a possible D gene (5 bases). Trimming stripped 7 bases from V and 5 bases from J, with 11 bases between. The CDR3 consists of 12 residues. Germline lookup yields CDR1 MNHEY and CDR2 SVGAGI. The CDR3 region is CASTGFRETQYF. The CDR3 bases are TGTGCCAGCACGGGGTTCCGGGAGACCCAGTACTTC.

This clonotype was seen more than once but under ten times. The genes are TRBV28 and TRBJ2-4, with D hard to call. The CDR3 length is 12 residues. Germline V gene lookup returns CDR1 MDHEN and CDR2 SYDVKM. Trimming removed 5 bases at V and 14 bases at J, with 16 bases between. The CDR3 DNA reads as TGTGCCAGCAGTACCCGAGTGGGTAGGGAGTACTTC. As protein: CASSTRVGREYF. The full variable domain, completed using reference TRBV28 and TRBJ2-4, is DVKVTQSSRYLVKRTGEKVFLECVQDMDHENMFWYRQDPGLGLRLIYFSYDVKMKEKGDIPEGYSVSREKKERFSLILESASTNQTSMYLCASSTRVGREYFGAGTRLSVL.

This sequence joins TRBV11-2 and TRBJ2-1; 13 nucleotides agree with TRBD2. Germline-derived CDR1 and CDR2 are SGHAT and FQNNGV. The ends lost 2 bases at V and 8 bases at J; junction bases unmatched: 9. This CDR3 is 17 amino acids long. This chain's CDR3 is CASSLRRTSGSHYEQFF. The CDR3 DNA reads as TGTGCCAGCAGCTTACGGAGGACTAGCGGGAGTCATTATGAGCAGTTCTTC.

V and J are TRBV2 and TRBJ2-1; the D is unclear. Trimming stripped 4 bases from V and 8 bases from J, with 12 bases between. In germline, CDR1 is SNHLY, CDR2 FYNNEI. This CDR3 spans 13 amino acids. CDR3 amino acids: CASSVDWVDEQFF. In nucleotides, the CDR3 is TGTGCCAGCAGTGTCGATTGGGTCGATGAGCAGTTCTTC.

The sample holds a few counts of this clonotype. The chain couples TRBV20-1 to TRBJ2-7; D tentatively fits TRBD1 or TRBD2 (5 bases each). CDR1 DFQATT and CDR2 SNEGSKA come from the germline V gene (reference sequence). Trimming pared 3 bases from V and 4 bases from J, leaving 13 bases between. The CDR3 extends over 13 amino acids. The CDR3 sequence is CSARGRLEYEQYF. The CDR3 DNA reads TGCAGTGCTAGGGGACGATTGGAGTACGAGCAGTACTTC.

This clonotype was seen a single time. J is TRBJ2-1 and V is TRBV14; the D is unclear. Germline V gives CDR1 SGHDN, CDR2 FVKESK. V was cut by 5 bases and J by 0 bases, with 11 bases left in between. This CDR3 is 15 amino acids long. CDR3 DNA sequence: TGTGCCAGCAGCGGGTTTGAAAGCTCCTACAATGAGCAGTTCTTC. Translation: CASSGFESSYNEQFF.

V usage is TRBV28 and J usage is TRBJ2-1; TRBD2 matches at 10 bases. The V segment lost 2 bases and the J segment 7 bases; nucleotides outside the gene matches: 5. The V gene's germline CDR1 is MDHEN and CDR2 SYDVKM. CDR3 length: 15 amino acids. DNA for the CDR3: TGTGCCAGCAGTTTAATCCTAGCGGGAGCAAATGAGCAGTTCTTC. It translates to CASSLILAGANEQFF.